The 29 T cell receptor beta chains given below trace back to one sample, sequenced in a study of blood T cell repertoires in COVID-19 (dated by TCRdb to 2020 to 2022). Libraries were constructed by the immunoSEQ multiplex PCR assay. TCRdb limited this immuneACCESS table to in-frame rearrangements with V and J called. A share of clones is missing; checked studies link under half to unresolved V genes, and the rest is unexplained. The sample yields approximately 260,000 clones; about 88% were counted once. Approximately 4.6% of the sample rests with the top ten. Material: peripheral blood. The receptor source for this set is a woman aged 35 to 49 who had recovered from COVID-19.

The chain recombines TRBV5-1 with TRBJ2-2, with 8 bases that match TRBD2. V was clipped by 7 bases and J by 1 base; unmatched bases: 3. CDR1 SGHRS and CDR2 YFSETQ come from the germline V gene. This CDR3 has 14 residues. CDR3 nucleotide sequence: TGCGCCAGCGCGGGGGGCAGGAACACCGGGGAGCTGTTTTTT. This sequence encodes CASAGGRNTGELFF. Full variable domain (outside the CDR3, taken from reference TRBV5-1 and TRBJ2-2): KAGVTQTPRYLIKTRGQQVTLSCSPISGHRSVSWYQQTPGQGLQFLFEYFSETQRNKGNFPGRFSGRQFSNSRSEMNVSTLELGDSALYLCASAGGRNTGELFFGEGSRLTVL.

V and J are TRBV28 and TRBJ2-7, with D possibly TRBD2 on 5 matching bases. V was shortened by 0 bases and J by 4 bases, with 13 bases between the two germline ends. Germline CDR1 reads MDHEN; CDR2 reads SYDVKM. CDR3 length equals 15 residues. CDR3 region: CASSLWPGEIYEQYF. The CDR3 bases are TGTGCCAGCAGTTTATGGCCCGGGGAGATTTACGAGCAGTACTTC.

This rearrangement joins TRBV23-1 to TRBJ1-4; 8 positions agree with TRBD1. TRBV23-1 is treated as an ORF (open reading frame) with a function not yet certain. The trim removed 6 bases at V and 0 bases at J, leaving 9 bases unmatched. This CDR3 spans 17 amino acids. In nucleotides, the CDR3 is TGCGCCAGCAGCCAACAGGGGGGCGTTCCAACTAATGAAAAACTGTTTTTT. Protein: CASSQQGGVPTNEKLFF.

The chain uses TRBV19 and TRBJ1-5; 7 nucleotides match TRBD1. V was clipped by 1 base and J by 3 bases; unmatched bases: 6. CDR1 LNHDA and CDR2 SQIVND come from the germline V gene (reference sequence). This CDR3 spans 16 amino acids. In DNA, the CDR3 is TGTGCCAGTAGTATAGGGCAGGGGGTCAACAATCAGCCCCAGCATTTT. Translated, it gives CASSIGQGVNNQPQHF.

The rearrangement uses TRBV7-3 and TRBJ1-5; TRBD1 might be the D (6 bases). In germline, CDR1 is SGHTA, CDR2 FQGTGA. V lost 5 bases, J lost 4 bases, and 12 bases lay in between. The length of the CDR3 is 14 residues. The CDR3 sequence is CASSATGPNQPQHF. CDR3 DNA sequence: TGTGCCAGCAGCGCAACAGGGCCTAATCAGCCCCAGCATTTT.

The CDR3 region has the DNA TGTGCCATCAGATCCGGGACTAGCGGAACAGATACGCAGTATTTT. Encoded protein: CAIRSGTSGTDTQYF. This chain links TRBV10-3 with TRBJ2-3, with 11 bases matching TRBD2. Germline V gene lookup returns CDR1 ENHRY and CDR2 SYGVKD. This CDR3 contains 15 residues. Trimming at V came to 6 bases and at J to 3 bases, leaving 5 bases not matched to a gene.

This chain connects TRBV28 to TRBJ1-2, with D perhaps TRBD1 (5 bases). The germline V gene encodes CDR1 MDHEN and CDR2 SYDVKM. This CDR3 is 11 amino acids long. V lost 7 bases to trimming and J lost 10 bases, with 13 bases between them. The DNA of the CDR3 is TGTGCCAGCAAGGGCGACAGATCCTACACCTTC. It yields the protein CASKGDRSYTF.

This rearrangement joins TRBV5-1 to TRBJ2-5, with 8 bases fitting TRBD1. V dropped 0 bases and J dropped 4; count of bases not matched to a gene: 5. This CDR3 has 15 amino acids. Germline V gene data show CDR1 as SGHRS and CDR2 as YFSETQ. The CDR3 DNA sequence: TGCGCCAGCAGCTTGGGGCAGGGGGCCGGAGAGACCCAGTACTTC. This translates into CASSLGQGAGETQYF. Variable domain in full (rest from reference TRBV5-1 and TRBJ2-5): KAGVTQTPRYLIKTRGQQVTLSCSPISGHRSVSWYQQTPGQGLQFLFEYFSETQRNKGNFPGRFSGRQFSNSRSEMNVSTLELGDSALYLCASSLGQGAGETQYFGPGTRLLVL.

This rearrangement joins TRBV27 to TRBJ2-1; 8 bases align to TRBD2. Germline CDR1 and CDR2: MNHEY and SMNVEV (reference sequence). After removal of 0 bases from V and 2 bases from J, the junction contained 3 bases not matched to a gene. The CDR3 consists of 16 residues. DNA for the CDR3: TGTGCCAGCAGTTTATCTAGCGGGGACACCTACAATGAGCAGTTCTTC. Protein sequence: CASSLSSGDTYNEQFF.

The chain links TRBV19 to TRBJ1-2, with D perhaps TRBD1 (5 bases). The V gene lost 4 bases and the J gene lost 9 bases, with 21 bases spanning the gap. Looked up from germline, CDR1 is LNHDA and CDR2 is SQIVND (reference sequence). The CDR3 spans 15 residues. DNA of the CDR3: TGTGCCAGTAGTAGACCGGAGGGGCGCCTGACCCGCTACACCTTC. Its protein is CASSRPEGRLTRYTF. The whole variable domain, remainder taken from reference TRBV19 and TRBJ1-2, is DGGITQSPKYLFRKEGQNVTLSCEQNLNHDAMYWYRQDPGQGLRLIYYSQIVNDFQKGDIAEGYSVSREKKESFPLTVTSAQKNPTAFYLCASSRPEGRLTRYTFGSGTRLTVV.

This clone was observed a handful of times. The CDR3 nucleotides read TGTGCCAGCAGCCAAGCCCGGACTTCCATAAATGAGCAGTTCTTC. As protein: CASSQARTSINEQFF. The V gene is TRBV3-1 (or the pseudogene TRBV3-2), the J gene TRBJ2-1; maybe TRBD2 (5 bases). CDR3 length: 15 amino acids. With 1 base removed from V and 7 bases from J, the gap between germline ends came to 14 bases. Germline CDR1 and CDR2: LGHDT and YNNKEL (reference sequence).

This clone was recorded a few times. V and J are TRBV2 and TRBJ2-1, with D tentatively TRBD2 (6 bases). The CDR3 is made up of 15 amino acids. V gave up 0 bases and J gave up 16 bases, with 22 bases separating them. CDR1 and CDR2 (germline): SNHLY, FYNNEI. CDR3 loop: CASSEARGFLAGRFF. The CDR3 nucleotides are TGTGCCAGCAGTGAAGCGCGGGGTTTTCTCGCGGGTCGTTTCTTC.

The chain combines TRBV5-4 with TRBJ2-7; 10 nucleotides align to TRBD2. Germline trimming cut 3 bases from V and 3 bases from J; bases unmatched to any gene: 6. The CDR3 loop spans 15 amino acids. Germline V gene lookup returns CDR1 SGHNT and CDR2 YYREEE (reference sequence). The CDR3 sequence is CASSSGTSVIYEQYV. The CDR3 DNA is TGTGCCAGCAGCTCTGGGACTAGCGTCATCTACGAGCAGTACGTC.

This clone showed up just once. The V gene is TRBV5-1, the J gene TRBJ2-5; maybe TRBD2 (5 bases). V dropped 4 bases and J dropped 4 bases, with 11 bases sitting between them. The CDR3 is 13 amino acids. Germline CDR1 and CDR2: SGHRS and YFSETQ. The CDR3 loop is CASSRPGGETQYF. Written as DNA, the CDR3 is TGCGCCAGCAGCCGGCCCGGAGGAGAGACCCAGTACTTC.

The chain combines TRBV20-1 with TRBJ1-1; D ambiguous. There are 11 residues in the CDR3. In germline, CDR1 is DFQATT, CDR2 SNEGSKA (reference sequence). The V end lost 0 bases, the J end lost 6 bases, and 5 bases lay between the germline ends. The CDR3: CSARDYPEAFF. CDR3 bases: TGCAGTGCTAGAGACTATCCTGAAGCTTTCTTT.

J is TRBJ2-1 and V is TRBV3-1 (or the pseudogene TRBV3-2); perhaps TRBD2 as D (6 bases). The germline V gene encodes CDR1 LGHDT and CDR2 YNNKEL (reference sequence). The CDR3 runs to 15 residues. Trimming shortened V by 4 bases and J by 6 bases, and 16 bases separated the two germline ends. CDR3 in DNA: TGTGCCAGCAGCCTCCGGGACTTGAGGGCCAATGAGCAGTTCTTC. Protein: CASSLRDLRANEQFF.

This clone was counted only a few times. The rearrangement links TRBV18 to TRBJ2-3, with D tentatively TRBD2 (7 bases). The CDR3 runs 14 residues. V lost 5 bases and J lost 4, with 13 bases in between. The germline gives CDR1 KGHSH, CDR2 LQKENI. CDR3 in amino acids: CASSKTGGADTQYF. The CDR3, as DNA: TGTGCCAGCTCAAAAACGGGGGGCGCAGATACGCAGTATTTT.

The chain couples TRBV5-1 to TRBJ1-2; D is perhaps TRBD1 (6 bases). The V end was cut by 0 bases, the J end by 2 bases, with 17 bases between. The germline CDR1 and CDR2 sequences are SGHRS and YFSETQ. The CDR3 sequence is 17 residues long. CDR3 residues: CASSLALGGAENYGYTF. The CDR3 nucleotides read TGCGCCAGCAGCTTGGCCCTCGGGGGGGCAGAAAACTATGGCTACACCTTC.

The chain links TRBV29-1 to TRBJ1-1; a weak D match, TRBD1 (5 bases). Germline CDR1 SQVTM, CDR2 ANQGSEA. The germline V and J ends were trimmed by 6 bases and 5 bases, with 13 bases remaining between them. CDR3 length: 12 residues. The CDR3: CSVVRAGTEAFF. Written as DNA, the CDR3 is TGCAGCGTAGTCAGGGCGGGGACTGAAGCTTTCTTT.

The chain carries TRBV11-3 and TRBJ2-1; 8 bases map to TRBD1. Germline loops: CDR1 SGHNT, CDR2 YENEEA. There are 15 residues in the CDR3. V lost 5 bases and J lost 4; bases outside the gene matches: 7. For the CDR3, the DNA is TGTGCCAGCAGCCCACAGGACAGGGCGTACAATGAGCAGTTCTTC. It specifies CASSPQDRAYNEQFF.

The chain carries TRBV3-1 (or the pseudogene TRBV3-2) and TRBJ1-1, with TRBD1 matching 7 bases. Per germline, CDR1 LGHDT and CDR2 YNNKEL (reference sequence). V lost 2 bases and J lost 8; bases outside the gene matches: 2. The CDR3 covers 12 residues. CDR3 amino acids: CASSQSDREAFF. The CDR3 region has the DNA TGTGCCAGCAGCCAATCGGACAGGGAAGCTTTCTTT.

This rearrangement joins TRBV19 to TRBJ2-4, with D possibly matching TRBD1 (6 bases). V lost 5 bases and J 0 bases, leaving 17 bases between the germline ends. Per the germline V gene, CDR1 is LNHDA and CDR2 is SQIVND (reference sequence). CDR3 length equals 17 residues. Written as DNA, the CDR3 is TGTGCCAGTAGTGTCCCCGGGACACCGCTAGCCAAAAACATTCAGTACTTC. The encoded protein is CASSVPGTPLAKNIQYF.

A single count supports this clone. This chain joins TRBV9 and TRBJ2-3; the D gene is possibly TRBD2 (5 bases). Trimming took 0 bases from V and 2 from J, leaving 13 bases between them. The CDR3 runs to 16 residues. Germline CDR1 is SGDLS and CDR2 is YYNGEE. The CDR3 sequence: CASSVGSSVHTDTQYF. Here the CDR3 DNA reads TGTGCCAGCAGCGTAGGTAGTAGCGTACACACAGATACGCAGTATTTT.

The chain is built from TRBV3-1 (or the pseudogene TRBV3-2) and TRBJ2-7; 8 nucleotides match TRBD1. V lost 1 base and J lost 5; bases outside the gene matches: 7. There are 15 residues in the CDR3. Germline loops: CDR1 LGHDT, CDR2 YNNKEL (reference sequence). The CDR3 DNA reads TGTGCCAGCAGCCAAGTTCCCGGACAGGGTGACGAGCAGTACTTC. The encoded protein is CASSQVPGQGDEQYF.

The V and J genes are TRBV5-4 and TRBJ2-1; D is uncertain. The CDR3 has 14 residues. Germline CDR1 and CDR2: SGHNT and YYREEE (reference sequence). Deletions cut 4 bases from V and 2 bases from J, with 10 bases between. The CDR3 sequence: CASSVDKTYNEQFF. The DNA of the CDR3 is TGTGCCAGCAGCGTAGACAAAACCTACAATGAGCAGTTCTTC. Full variable domain (remainder filled in from reference TRBV5-4 and TRBJ2-1): ETGVTQSPTHLIKTRGQQVTLRCSSQSGHNTVSWYQQALGQGPQFIFQYYREEENGRGNFPPRFSGLQFPNYSSELNVNALELDDSALYLCASSVDKTYNEQFFGPGTRLTVL.

The rearrangement uses TRBV15 and TRBJ2-1; 7 bases fit TRBD2. The germline gives CDR1 LNHNV, CDR2 YYDKDF (reference sequence). Trimming cost V 4 bases and J 4 bases; bases outside gene matches: 10. The CDR3 runs to 16 residues. CDR3 region: CATSTSASGDYNEQFF. For the CDR3, the DNA is TGTGCCACCAGCACGTCTGCTAGCGGAGATTACAATGAGCAGTTCTTC.

The chain couples TRBV19 to TRBJ2-1; 12 bases map to TRBD2. V dropped 0 bases and J dropped 6; count of bases not matched to a gene: 6. CDR1 LNHDA and CDR2 SQIVND come from the germline V gene (reference sequence). This CDR3 contains 17 residues. This CDR3 is CASSIDQGLAGFNEQFF. Here the CDR3 DNA reads TGTGCCAGTAGTATAGATCAGGGACTAGCGGGCTTCAATGAGCAGTTCTTC.

This chain uses TRBV6-5 with TRBJ1-5; a weak D match, TRBD1 (5 bases). The CDR3 is made up of 14 amino acids. Trimming pared 6 bases from V and 7 bases from J, leaving 16 bases between. The germline CDR1 and CDR2 sequences are MNHEY and SVGAGI. DNA of the CDR3: TGTGCCAGCAGCCGCCAGGGAGGGGAACAGCCCCAGCATTTT. Translated: CASSRQGGEQPQHF.

The rearrangement links TRBV28 to TRBJ2-7; 8 bases map to TRBD1. This CDR3 region has 13 residues. Germline V lookup: CDR1 MDHEN, CDR2 SYDVKM. V lost 9 bases, J lost 6 bases, and 10 bases stayed unmatched. The CDR3 loop reads CASHGQGYGEQYF. CDR3 DNA sequence: TGTGCCAGTCACGGACAGGGTTATGGCGAGCAGTACTTC.